The next 32 T cell receptor beta chains were all read from a single sample in a study of chemoradiotherapy in HPV16-positive cancers. The assay was immunoSEQ multiplex PCR, and TCRdb's table has in-frame clones only and misses some. The sample lists some 7,700 clones; roughly 79% were seen once. The specimen was obtained from a patient who underwent chemoradiotherapy. Every receptor here comes from a human donor with HPV-associated anogenital cancer.

The CDR3 spells CASSKGTYEQYF. Written as DNA, the CDR3 is TGTGCCAGCAGCAAAGGGACCTACGAGCAGTACTTC. The rearrangement uses TRBV21-1 and TRBJ2-7. TRBV21-1 is a pseudogene. The CDR3 extends over 12 amino acids.

V usage is TRBV7-2 and J usage is TRBJ2-1, with 12 bases that match TRBD2. Germline CDR1 reads SGHTA; CDR2 reads FQGNSA. The CDR3 sequence is 14 residues long. The junction had 7 bases not matched to a gene; V was cut back by 3 bases and J by 13 bases. The CDR3, as DNA: TGTGCCAGCAGCTTCAGACTAGCGGGGGCGGAACAGTTCTTC. This sequence encodes CASSFRLAGAEQFF.

The genes are TRBV18 and TRBJ2-3; D is possibly TRBD1 (6 bases). This CDR3 region has 15 residues. Deletions cut 3 bases from V and 2 bases from J, with 12 bases between. CDR1 is KGHSH, CDR2 LQKENI, per germline. The chain's CDR3 is CASSPGGPTTDTQYF. The CDR3, as DNA: TGTGCCAGCTCACCTGGGGGCCCCACCACAGATACGCAGTATTTT.

The chain has TRBV19 and TRBJ1-2; D is unresolved. This CDR3 contains 13 residues. The V and J ends lost 6 bases and 6 bases respectively, with 14 bases between them. Germline CDR1 is LNHDA and CDR2 is SQIVND (reference sequence). The CDR3 nucleotides are TGTGCCAGTAGGAAAGAAGACCCCCATGGCTACACCTTC. This codes for CASRKEDPHGYTF.

The chain carries TRBV9 and TRBJ2-5, with unresolved D. Germline CDR1 SGDLS, CDR2 YYNGEE. The CDR3 runs to 12 residues. Trimming took 3 bases from V and 4 from J, leaving 7 bases between them. This chain's CDR3 is CASSGGSETQYF. The CDR3 coding sequence is TGTGCCAGCAGCGGGGGTTCAGAGACCCAGTACTTC.

This clone has a handful of counts. The chain recombines TRBV5-6 with TRBJ2-6; D call uncertain. The germline CDR1 and CDR2 sequences are SGHDT and YYEEEE. The CDR3 loop spans 15 amino acids. The V and J ends lost 1 base and 3 bases respectively, with 8 bases between them. The CDR3 region has the DNA TGTGCCAGCAGCTTGATTTCCTTTGGGGCCAACGTCCTGACTTTC. It codes for CASSLISFGANVLTF.

V and J are TRBV30 and TRBJ2-2; D is unclear. Germline V gene data show CDR1 as GTSNPN and CDR2 as SVGIG (reference sequence). CDR3 length equals 14 residues. With 8 bases removed from V and 5 bases from J, the gap between germline ends came to 18 bases. The CDR3 here is CALERALGTGELFF. In DNA, the CDR3 is TGTGCCCTGGAAAGGGCTTTAGGGACCGGGGAGCTGTTTTTT.

The sample holds one count of this clone. This chain uses TRBV7-9 with TRBJ2-5; TRBD1 matches 8 bases. Germline V gene sequence: CDR1 SEHNR, CDR2 FQNEAQ (reference sequence). This CDR3 is built from 14 residues. V shed 5 bases and J 5 bases; nucleotides not matched to a gene: 7. For the CDR3, the DNA is TGTGCCAGCAGCAGGACAGGGACGTTGGAGACCCAGTACTTC. This encodes CASSRTGTLETQYF.

The chain recombines TRBV12-2 with TRBJ2-5. TRBV12-2 is a pseudogene. This CDR3 has 14 amino acids. In DNA form, the CDR3 reads TGTGCAAGTCGCTTAGAAGGATGCGAAGAGACCCAGTACTTC. Encoded protein: CASRLEGCEETQYF.

This clone was counted a few times. V gene TRBV19 combines with J gene TRBJ2-5, with 7 bases identical to TRBD1. Trimming took 6 bases from V and 5 from J; bases not matched to a gene: 9. Germline V gene lookup returns CDR1 LNHDA and CDR2 SQIVND (reference sequence). The CDR3 extends over 14 amino acids. This CDR3 reads CASRQTGSYETQYF. CDR3 nucleotide sequence: TGTGCCAGTAGACAGACAGGGAGCTACGAGACCCAGTACTTC.

The V call is TRBV6-1, the J call TRBJ1-2, with TRBD1 identical over 7 bases. Germline-derived CDR1 and CDR2 are MNHNS and SASEGT. The V gene end was trimmed by 4 bases and the J gene end by 2 bases; junction bases not matched to a gene: 4. This CDR3 spans 14 amino acids. The CDR3 loop reads CASSAAGGNYGYTF. Here the CDR3 DNA reads TGTGCCAGCAGTGCAGCAGGGGGAAACTATGGCTACACCTTC.

The V call is TRBV6-1, the J call TRBJ1-6; no firm D call. Per the germline V gene, CDR1 is MNHNS and CDR2 is SASEGT. The CDR3 covers 14 residues. V was pared by 8 bases and J by 7 bases, with 15 bases between. For the CDR3, the DNA is TGTGCCAGCCTTTGGGATCCCGTCAATTCACCCCTCCACTTT. Its protein product is CASLWDPVNSPLHF.

The CDR3 protein is CASSRDRKETQYF. The CDR3 bases are TGTGCCAGCAGCCGTGACAGGAAAGAGACCCAGTACTTC. The chain combines TRBV7-2 with TRBJ2-5, with D perhaps TRBD1 (6 bases). Trimming removed 5 bases from V and 3 bases from J, with 10 bases in between. Per the germline V gene, CDR1 is SGHTA and CDR2 is FQGNSA. The CDR3 covers 13 residues.

The rearrangement joins TRBV11-2 to TRBJ2-3, with a tentative D call TRBD2 (5 bases). The CDR3 is 17 residues long. The V end lost 3 bases, the J end lost 0 bases, and 16 bases lay between the germline ends. CDR1 is SGHAT and CDR2 is FQNNGV in the germline V gene. The CDR3 bases are TGTGCCAGCAGCTTCCGACGGTTAGCGTCTAGCACAGATACGCAGTATTTT. It is translated as CASSFRRLASSTDTQYF. The complete variable domain, with remaining parts taken from reference TRBV11-2 and TRBJ2-3, reads EAGVAQSPRYKIIEKRQSVAFWCNPISGHATLYWYQQILGQGPKLLIQFQNNGVVDDSQLPKDRFSAERLKGVDSTLKIQPAKLEDSAVYLCASSFRRLASSTDTQYFGPGTRLTVL.

The chain links TRBV20-1 to TRBJ2-7, with D unclear. V was clipped by 4 bases and J by 7 bases, with 11 bases between them. The CDR3 has 11 residues. Germline V gene lookup returns CDR1 DFQATT and CDR2 SNEGSKA (reference sequence). The CDR3 region has the DNA TGCAGTGCTACGATCGCCCTTGAGCAGTACTTC. It specifies CSATIALEQYF.

V is TRBV7-2 and J is TRBJ2-1, with D tentatively TRBD2 (5 bases). The CDR3 consists of 15 residues. Trimming removed 1 base from V and 3 bases from J, with 10 bases in between. Germline CDR1 SGHTA, CDR2 FQGNSA. The CDR3 loop reads CASSLEVAFYNEQFF. Here the CDR3 DNA reads TGTGCCAGCAGCTTAGAAGTAGCGTTCTACAATGAGCAGTTCTTC.

This rearrangement joins TRBV5-4 to TRBJ2-7, with D unresolved. The CDR3 runs 12 residues. Trimming cost V 4 bases and J 6 bases, with 11 bases left between them. The V gene's germline CDR1 is SGHNT and CDR2 YYREEE (reference sequence). CDR3 sequence: CASSPLGGEQYF. The CDR3 DNA is TGTGCCAGCAGCCCTTTGGGTGGCGAGCAGTACTTC.

This clone was found a few times. The chain employs TRBV11-2 and TRBJ2-5; D is uncertain. V shed 2 bases and J shed 2 bases, with 6 bases lying between them. Germline V gives CDR1 SGHAT, CDR2 FQNNGV. The CDR3 spans 13 residues. The CDR3 nucleotides read TGTGCCAGCAGCTTAAGACGTCAAGAGACCCAGTACTTC. Translated, it gives CASSLRRQETQYF. Full variable domain (missing parts from reference TRBV11-2 and TRBJ2-5): EAGVAQSPRYKIIEKRQSVAFWCNPISGHATLYWYQQILGQGPKLLIQFQNNGVVDDSQLPKDRFSAERLKGVDSTLKIQPAKLEDSAVYLCASSLRRQETQYFGPGTRLLVL.

The gene calls are TRBV2 and TRBJ2-5; a possible D gene is TRBD1 (5 bases). Deletions cut 3 bases from V and 2 bases from J, with 13 bases between. Germline V gene data show CDR1 as SNHLY and CDR2 as FYNNEI. CDR3 size: 15 residues. The CDR3 region is CASSEGWGSQETQYF. The DNA of the CDR3 is TGTGCCAGCAGTGAGGGGTGGGGCTCACAAGAGACCCAGTACTTC. Full variable domain (rest looked up from reference TRBV2 and TRBJ2-5): EPEVTQTPSHQVTQMGQEVILRCVPISNHLYFYWYRQILGQKVEFLVSFYNNEISEKSEIFDDQFSVERPDGSNFTLKIRSTKLEDSAMYFCASSEGWGSQETQYFGPGTRLLVL.

The chain carries TRBV23-1 and TRBJ1-2; 8 bases are a match to TRBD1. TRBV23-1 belongs to the ORF category, with a function that is uncertain. The CDR3 has 15 amino acids. The junction had 12 bases not matched to a gene; V was cut back by 4 bases and J by 8 bases. The CDR3 sequence is CASSPDRGPLEGYTF. The DNA for the CDR3 is TGCGCCAGCAGTCCTGACAGGGGACCGTTGGAGGGCTACACCTTC.

The chain couples TRBV7-2 to TRBJ2-3; D gene uncertain. The V end lost 5 bases, the J end lost 0 bases, and 12 bases lay between the germline ends. CDR3 length: 15 amino acids. Germline CDR1 reads SGHTA; CDR2 reads FQGNSA. DNA of the CDR3: TGTGCCAGCAGCCACGGTGCTTCTAGCACAGATACGCAGTATTTT. Translation: CASSHGASSTDTQYF.

This sequence joins TRBV6-6 and TRBJ1-5, with a weak D call TRBD1 (6 bases). Per germline, CDR1 MNHNY and CDR2 SVGAGI (reference sequence). Trimming stripped 2 bases from V and 3 bases from J, with 11 bases between. The CDR3 length is 15 residues. CDR3: CASSYTRQDNQPQHF. The CDR3 DNA follows: TGTGCCAGCAGTTACACCAGACAGGACAATCAGCCCCAGCATTTT.

This clone was observed once. The CDR3 reads CASGQGNTEAFF. The CDR3 nucleotides are TGTGCCAGCGGGCAGGGGAACACTGAAGCTTTCTTT. The chain couples TRBV27 to TRBJ1-1, with D possibly TRBD1 on 5 matching bases. Trimming left V 8 bases short and J 1 base short, with 8 bases between. The CDR3 extends over 12 amino acids. Germline V gene data show CDR1 as MNHEY and CDR2 as SMNVEV (reference sequence).

The rearrangement joins TRBV7-2 to TRBJ2-3; D ambiguous. Germline CDR1 SGHTA, CDR2 FQGNSA. The length of the CDR3 is 17 residues. Trimming left V 0 bases short and J 0 bases short, with 13 bases between. CDR3 loop: CASSLANLVHSTDTQYF. The CDR3, as DNA: TGTGCCAGCAGCTTAGCGAACTTGGTCCATAGCACAGATACGCAGTATTTT.

In nucleotides, the CDR3 is TGTGCCATCAGTGGGGACAGGGAAGGTGGCTACACCTTC. Translated: CAISGDREGGYTF. The chain has TRBV10-3 and TRBJ1-2, with 9 positions matching TRBD1. Per the germline V gene, CDR1 is ENHRY and CDR2 is SYGVKD. The CDR3 length is 13 residues. V trimming: 4 bases; J trimming: 7 bases; junction bases outside the gene matches: 4.

The chain combines TRBV7-9 with TRBJ2-3; 9 bases align to TRBD2. Germline values: CDR1 SEHNR, CDR2 FQNEAQ (reference sequence). Losses at the gene ends were 6 bases for V and 1 base for J; bases not matched to a gene: 5. The CDR3 extends over 15 amino acids. The CDR3 spells CASRPLAGRTDTQYF. CDR3 bases: TGTGCCAGCAGGCCCCTAGCGGGGCGCACAGATACGCAGTATTTT. The full variable domain, in which reference TRBV7-9 and TRBJ2-3 provide the parts outside the CDR3, is DTGVSQNPRHKITKRGQNVTFRCDPISEHNRLYWYRQTLGQGPEFLTYFQNEAQLEKSRLLSDRFSAERPKGSFSTLEIQRTEQGDSAMYLCASRPLAGRTDTQYFGPGTRLTVL.

The rearrangement joins TRBV25-1 to TRBJ1-2; 7 nucleotides line up with TRBD1. The length of the CDR3 is 14 residues. Trimming took 8 bases from V and 4 from J; bases not matched to a gene: 10. Germline V gives CDR1 MGHDK, CDR2 SYGVNS. The CDR3 nucleotides read TGTGCCAGCGGACCCTCAGGGGGAGGCTATGGCTACACCTTC. Its protein product is CASGPSGGGYGYTF.

This clone has only a few counts. The V gene is TRBV18, the J gene TRBJ2-7; either TRBD1 or TRBD2 may fit D (6 bases each). Germline assignment: CDR1 KGHSH and CDR2 LQKENI. V was trimmed by 3 bases and J by 1 base, leaving 13 bases between them. CDR3 length: 15 residues. CDR3 nucleotides: TGTGCCAGCTCACCCGCTAGGGGGACTTCCTACGAGCAGTACTTC. Its protein is CASSPARGTSYEQYF.

This chain connects TRBV19 to TRBJ1-1, with D unclear. Trimming pared 7 bases from V and 5 bases from J, leaving 20 bases between. CDR3 size: 15 residues. Germline loops: CDR1 LNHDA, CDR2 SQIVND (reference sequence). CDR3 nucleotides: TGTGCCAGTACCCGTGGGTGGAGGGAACGAACTGAAGCTTTCTTT. Translated, it gives CASTRGWRERTEAFF.

This chain connects TRBV6-1 to TRBJ2-7; 7 nucleotides align to TRBD1. Trimming took 8 bases from V and 7 from J; bases not matched to a gene: 11. Germline CDR1 reads MNHNS; CDR2 reads SASEGT. The CDR3 totals 13 residues. In DNA, the CDR3 is TGTGCCAGCGGGGACAGTACCTTACGGGAGCAGTACTTC. Translating gives CASGDSTLREQYF.

This chain uses TRBV9 with TRBJ1-2; TRBD1 aligns across 7 bases. CDR1 is SGDLS and CDR2 is YYNGEE in the germline V gene. V dropped 6 bases and J dropped 6; count of bases not matched to a gene: 14. CDR3 length equals 15 residues. CDR3 amino acids: CASTRRGTFRDGYTF. In nucleotides, the CDR3 is TGTGCCAGCACCCGCAGGGGGACCTTCAGGGATGGCTACACCTTC.

J is TRBJ1-1 and V is TRBV20-1; a possible D gene is TRBD1 (5 bases). Per germline, CDR1 DFQATT and CDR2 SNEGSKA (reference sequence). V lost 3 bases, J lost 8 bases, and 7 bases lay in between. The CDR3 extends over 10 amino acids. The CDR3 is CSASRDEAFF. The CDR3 bases are TGCAGTGCTAGCCGGGACGAAGCTTTCTTT.